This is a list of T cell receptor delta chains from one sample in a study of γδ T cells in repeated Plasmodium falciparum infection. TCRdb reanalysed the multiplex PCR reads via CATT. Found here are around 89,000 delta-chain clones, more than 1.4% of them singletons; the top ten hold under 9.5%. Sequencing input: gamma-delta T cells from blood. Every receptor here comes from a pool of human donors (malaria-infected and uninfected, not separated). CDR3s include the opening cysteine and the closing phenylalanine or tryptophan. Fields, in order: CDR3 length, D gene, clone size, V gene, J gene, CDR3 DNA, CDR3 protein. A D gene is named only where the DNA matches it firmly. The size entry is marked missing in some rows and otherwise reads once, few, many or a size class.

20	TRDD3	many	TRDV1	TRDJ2	TGTGCTCTTGGGGAACTCCGTTCGCTGGGGGATATAGTTGGGACAGCACAACTCTTCTTT	CALGELRSLGDIVGTAQLFF
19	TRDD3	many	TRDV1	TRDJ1	TGTGCTCTTGGGATCCCATCCGGACTGGGGGATAAGAACACCGATAAACCCATCTTT	CALGIPSGLGDKNTDKPIF
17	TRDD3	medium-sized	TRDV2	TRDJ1	TGTGCCTGTGACACCGTCTCCGGGATACGAAACACCGATAAACTCATCTTT	CACDTVSGIRNTDKLIF
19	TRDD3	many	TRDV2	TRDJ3	TGTGCCTGTGACGCCGTACTGGGGGGGAGCTCCTGGGACACCCGACAGATGTTTTTC	CACDAVLGGSSWDTRQMFF
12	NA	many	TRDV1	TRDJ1	TGTGCTCTTGGGGACATCTTCGGCGGGCTCATCTTT	CALGDIFGGLIF
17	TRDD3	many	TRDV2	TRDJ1	TGTGCCTGTGACCTCTGGGGGATAGGGGGCTCCACCGATAAACTCATCTTT	CACDLWGIGGSTDKLIF
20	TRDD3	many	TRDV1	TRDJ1	TGTGCTCTTGGGGAACTATGGCCATTACTGGGGGATCTTTACACCGATAAACTCATCTTT	CALGELWPLLGDLYTDKLIF
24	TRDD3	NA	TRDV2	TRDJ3	TGTGCCTGTGACACCCGGGAATTACTGGGGGATAATGCATTCAGATCCTGGGACACCCGACAGATGTTTTTC	CACDTRELLGDNAFRSWDTRQMFF
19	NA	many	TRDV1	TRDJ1	TGTGCTCTTGGGGACCTCCTACGACCTCTGCTCCAGTACACCGATAAACTCATCTTT	CALGDLLRPLLQYTDKLIF
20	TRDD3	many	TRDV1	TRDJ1	TGTGCTCTTGGGGAATTCTCTGGGGGATACGCAAAGTGGAGAGAGGAGAAACTCATCTTT	CALGEFSGGYAKWREEKLIF
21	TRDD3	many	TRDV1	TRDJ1	TGTGCTCTTGGGGTTCAATTCTATTACTGGGGGAAACAGCCTGTACTCGATAAACTCATCTTT	CALGVQFYYWGKQPVLDKLIF
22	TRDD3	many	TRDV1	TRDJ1	TGTGCTCTTGGGGAACTTCTCGCCGGCAATCGAGCTGGGGGACCATTCGAAACCCAACTCATCTTT	CALGELLAGNRAGGPFETQLIF
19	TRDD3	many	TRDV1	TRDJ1	TGTGCTCTTGGGGAACTACCCCCGACGGGATACGGGTACACCGATAAACTCATCTTT	CALGELPPTGYGYTDKLIF
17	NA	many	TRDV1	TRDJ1	TGTGCTCTTGGGGAACTCTTAGGCTGGTCAGACACCGATAAACTCATCTTT	CALGELLGWSDTDKLIF
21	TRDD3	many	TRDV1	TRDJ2	TGTGCTCTTGGGGAACTGCGTACTGGGGGATACGTCTTGGTTTTGACAGCACAACTCTTCTTT	CALGELRTGGYVLVLTAQLFF
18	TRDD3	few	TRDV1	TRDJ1	TGTGCTCTTGGGAACGGGGCTACACTGGGGGATAACACCGATAAACTCATCTTT	CALGNGATLGDNTDKLIF
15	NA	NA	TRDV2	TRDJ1	TGTGCCGGTGACAAGGTGGGGGCGAACCTCGATAGACTCATCTTT	CAGDKVGANLDRLIF
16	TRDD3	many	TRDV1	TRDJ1	TGTGCTCTCGTTCCTACTGGGGGATACTACACCGATAAACTCATCTTT	CALVPTGGYYTDKLIF
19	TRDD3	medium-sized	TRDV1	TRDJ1	TGTGCTCTTGGGGAACCCGCCACCCTGGGGGATCCGAACACCGATAAACTCATCTTT	CALGEPATLGDPNTDKLIF
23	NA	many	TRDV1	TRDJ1	TGTGCTCTTGGGGCTGCCGAAGGCCTTCCTACTGGGGGTTCCCGCGCGTACACCGATAAACTCATCTTT	CALGAAEGLPTGGSRAYTDKLIF
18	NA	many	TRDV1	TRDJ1	TGTGCTCTTGGGGAATGGACTTCCTGGGATAGGAACACCGATAAACTCATCTTT	CALGEWTSWDRNTDKLIF
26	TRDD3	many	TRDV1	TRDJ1	TGTGCTCTTGGGGATCCCCCCTTCCAAGTCCTCAGGAAATTTGGGGGATACGCTCCGTGGACCGATAAACTCATCTTT	CALGDPPFQVLRKFGGYAPWTDKLIF
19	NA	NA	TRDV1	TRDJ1	TGTGCTCTTGGGCCAAACTTACTAAGGGGGACACTTTACACCGATAAACTCATCTTT	CALGPNLLRGTLYTDKLIF
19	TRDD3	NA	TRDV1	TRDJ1	TGTGCTCTTGGGAGCCACTCGGAGGGGGATACACCTTACACCGATAAACTCATCTTT	CALGSHSEGDTPYTDKLIF
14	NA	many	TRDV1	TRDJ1	TGTGCTCTTGCCGGTTATAATGCCGGAGATAAACTCATCTTT	CALAGYNAGDKLIF
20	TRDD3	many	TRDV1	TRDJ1	TGTGCTCTTGGGGAACTAGACGGGGGGGATACGCCCGACTACACCGATAAACTCATCTTT	CALGELDGGDTPDYTDKLIF
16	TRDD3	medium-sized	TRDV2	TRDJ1	TGTGCCTGTGACAATCTGGGGGATACCCACACCCTAAAACTCATCTTT	CACDNLGDTHTLKLIF
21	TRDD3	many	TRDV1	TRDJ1	TGTGCTCTTGGGGAAGACCGCGGGGTTTACGAGGAGGGGATAAGGACCGATAAACTCATCTTT	CALGEDRGVYEEGIRTDKLIF
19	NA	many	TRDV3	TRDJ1	TGTGCCTTCACTCTTTACGATGGGGGCCCTATCCCAGTGGCCGCTAAACTCATCTTT	CAFTLYDGGPIPVAAKLIF
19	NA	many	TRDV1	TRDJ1	TGTGCTCTTGGGGAAGGGACGGACGATATCCCCGTTTACACCGATAAACTCATCTTT	CALGEGTDDIPVYTDKLIF